This T cell receptor beta chain is drawn from a study of blood T cell repertoires in COVID-19. Study-level background: PBMCs, B-cell-depleted T cells, or T cells provided the cDNA or gDNA that made up the material.

As processed by the authors: The assay estimated nucleated cells by amplifying reference gene primers. This table comes from immunoSEQ multiplex PCR, and its TCRdb copy is limited to in-frame clones, with some not included. Clone size and the V and J calls come from that table; the DNA yielded D and trimming. This sample yields approximately 150,000 clones, of which 87% are seen a single time; around 11% belongs to the top ten. Germline V gene lookup returns CDR1 SGHNT and CDR2 YYREEE (reference sequence). J was trimmed by 4 bases and V by 4 bases; bases with no gene match: 7. CDR3 length equals 14 residues. Recruits, aged roughly 18 to 89 years, lived in 24 US areas. Resolution of symptoms, clearance, or two negative PCRs was present in recovered Cohort 3 donors.

Sequencing used PBMCs or T cells enriched from blood (not recorded which). The receptor was derived from a man between 60 and 75 years old who had recovered from COVID-19. The chain employs TRBV5-4 and TRBJ2-7, with 8 nucleotides matching TRBD1. The CDR3 loop is CASSVDRGGYEQYF. CDR3 coding DNA: TGTGCCAGCAGCGTCGACAGGGGTGGATACGAGCAGTACTTC.